This T cell receptor beta chain appears in the sequencing data of a study of technical replicates of blood from a few donors. The length of the CDR3 is 16 residues. Germline CDR1 and CDR2: PRHDT and FYEKMQ (reference sequence). Trimming at V came to 5 bases and at J to 2 bases, leaving 10 bases not matched to a gene. TCRdb's table, derived via immunoSEQ multiplex PCR, lists solely in-frame clones and lacks some. In the table there are tens of thousands of clones, around 86% of which are singletons. The sample comprised PBMCs. The source is a human donor in good health. Some clones in this sample may be carry-over from other donors' samples. The chain joins TRBV13 to TRBJ2-3; 7 positions match TRBD1. The CDR3 bases are TGTGCCAGCAGCGCCGGGACAGCCAAATACACAGATACGCAGTATTTT. It is translated as CASSAGTAKYTDTQYF.